This is a list of T cell receptor beta chains from one sample in a study of blood T cell repertoires in COVID-19. Data came from immunoSEQ multiplex PCR; TCRdb stores just in-frame clones and leaves some out. The sample contains 120,000 or so clones, around 89% of which appear only once. Sequencing was performed on peripheral blood. All receptors come from a man between 70 and 80 years old with active or convalescent COVID-19. Each CDR3 is given with its conserved first and last residue. Each record gives: V gene, J gene, D gene, clone size, CDR3 protein, CDR3 DNA. A D gene is named only where the DNA matches it firmly. Part of the rows lack a size; the others show once, few, many or a class for expanded clones.

V gene: TRBV14
J gene: TRBJ1-6
D gene: .
clone size: .
CDR3 protein: CASSQDKGGVSPLHF
CDR3 DNA: TGTGCCAGCAGCCAAGATAAGGGGGGGGTCTCACCCCTCCACTTT

V gene: TRBV10-3
J gene: TRBJ2-7
D gene: .
clone size: .
CDR3 protein: CAISDELIDEQYF
CDR3 DNA: TGTGCCATCAGTGACGAACTTATTGACGAGCAGTACTTC

V gene: TRBV19
J gene: TRBJ1-5
D gene: .
clone size: once
CDR3 protein: CASSIGRRDYSNQPQHF
CDR3 DNA: TGTGCCAGTAGTATTGGGCGCAGGGACTATAGCAATCAGCCCCAGCATTTT

V gene: TRBV11-3
J gene: TRBJ2-2
D gene: TRBD2
clone size: .
CDR3 protein: CASSLQGQLAGGTGELFF
CDR3 DNA: TGTGCCAGCAGCCTCCAAGGCCAACTAGCGGGTGGGACCGGGGAGCTGTTTTTT

V gene: TRBV5-6
J gene: TRBJ2-7
D gene: .
clone size: .
CDR3 protein: CASKSTGFEQYF
CDR3 DNA: TGTGCCAGCAAATCCACAGGGTTCGAGCAGTACTTC

V gene: TRBV28
J gene: TRBJ2-1
D gene: TRBD1
clone size: .
CDR3 protein: CASSSPGQDYNEQFF
CDR3 DNA: TGTGCCAGCAGTTCACCGGGACAGGATTACAATGAGCAGTTCTTC

V gene: TRBV11-2
J gene: TRBJ2-5
D gene: TRBD2
clone size: .
CDR3 protein: CASSLNVGGEGRGETQYF
CDR3 DNA: TGTGCCAGCAGCTTAAACGTTGGCGGGGAGGGCCGAGGTGAGACCCAGTACTTC

V gene: TRBV16
J gene: TRBJ2-7
D gene: .
clone size: .
CDR3 protein: CASSQSRTVAYEQYF
CDR3 DNA: TGTGCCAGCAGCCAATCGAGGACAGTAGCCTACGAGCAGTACTTC

V gene: TRBV28
J gene: TRBJ2-1
D gene: TRBD2
clone size: .
CDR3 protein: CASILGAGTYNEQFF
CDR3 DNA: TGTGCCAGCATCCTCGGAGCGGGGACCTACAATGAGCAGTTCTTC

V gene: TRBV3-1/TRBV3-2
J gene: TRBJ2-4
D gene: TRBD1
clone size: .
CDR3 protein: CASSNRTGGFKLAKNIQYF
CDR3 DNA: TGTGCCAGCAGCAATCGGACAGGGGGCTTTAAACTAGCCAAAAACATTCAGTACTTC

V gene: TRBV3-1/TRBV3-2
J gene: TRBJ2-1
D gene: .
clone size: .
CDR3 protein: CASSRGLAEYNEQFF
CDR3 DNA: TGTGCCAGCAGCCGGGGGCTAGCGGAGTACAATGAGCAGTTCTTC

V gene: TRBV18
J gene: TRBJ1-1
D gene: .
clone size: .
CDR3 protein: CASSPLGEDTEAFF
CDR3 DNA: TGTGCCAGCTCACCACTCGGGGAGGACACTGAAGCTTTCTTT

V gene: TRBV6-2/TRBV6-3
J gene: TRBJ2-2
D gene: .
clone size: few
CDR3 protein: CASSYLGQGSGELFF
CDR3 DNA: TGTGCCAGCAGTTACCTCGGGCAGGGGTCCGGGGAGCTGTTTTTT

V gene: TRBV19
J gene: TRBJ1-5
D gene: TRBD1
clone size: .
CDR3 protein: CASRSTGGLGPQHF
CDR3 DNA: TGTGCCAGTAGAAGTACAGGGGGATTAGGGCCCCAGCATTTT

V gene: TRBV28
J gene: TRBJ1-5
D gene: TRBD1
clone size: .
CDR3 protein: CASSLTGGTAQPQHF
CDR3 DNA: TGTGCCAGCAGTTTAACAGGGGGGACTGCTCAGCCCCAGCATTTT

V gene: TRBV5-1
J gene: TRBJ1-2
D gene: TRBD1
clone size: .
CDR3 protein: CASTDGGRGQGGYTF
CDR3 DNA: TGCGCCAGCACGGATGGGGGCAGGGGGCAAGGTGGCTACACCTTC

V gene: TRBV28
J gene: TRBJ2-3
D gene: .
clone size: .
CDR3 protein: CASSPGARGTDTQYF
CDR3 DNA: TGTGCCAGCAGTCCTGGTGCCAGGGGCACAGATACGCAGTATTTT

V gene: TRBV5-1
J gene: TRBJ2-5
D gene: .
clone size: .
CDR3 protein: CASSIGQQETQYF
CDR3 DNA: TGCGCCAGCAGCATCGGACAGCAAGAGACCCAGTACTTC

V gene: TRBV21-1
J gene: TRBJ2-1
D gene: .
clone size: .
CDR3 protein: CAAGVIGLDEQFF
CDR3 DNA: TGTGCCGCTGGGGTAATTGGACTCGATGAGCAGTTCTTC

V gene: TRBV6-6
J gene: TRBJ2-1
D gene: .
clone size: .
CDR3 protein: CASQLNLWAGEQFF
CDR3 DNA: TGTGCCAGCCAATTGAATCTCTGGGCGGGTGAGCAGTTCTTC

V gene: TRBV28
J gene: TRBJ2-7
D gene: .
clone size: .
CDR3 protein: CASRSPPHEQYF
CDR3 DNA: TGTGCCAGCAGGTCTCCCCCCCACGAGCAGTACTTC

V gene: TRBV27
J gene: TRBJ1-5
D gene: TRBD1
clone size: .
CDR3 protein: CASSRTGVGNQPQHF
CDR3 DNA: TGTGCCAGCAGCCGGACAGGGGTTGGCAATCAGCCCCAGCATTTT

V gene: TRBV5-6
J gene: TRBJ2-3
D gene: .
clone size: .
CDR3 protein: CASSLERVTDTQYF
CDR3 DNA: TGTGCCAGCAGCTTGGAGAGGGTTACAGATACGCAGTATTTT

V gene: TRBV5-1
J gene: TRBJ1-6
D gene: TRBD1
clone size: .
CDR3 protein: CASSTTTGSSPLHF
CDR3 DNA: TGCGCCAGCAGCACGACGACAGGGAGCTCACCCCTCCACTTT